The next 11 T cell receptor beta chains were all read from a single sample in a study of cytomegalovirus exposure and HLA in healthy donors. The PCR made use of 60 Vbeta and 13 Jbeta primers. Generated by immunoSEQ multiplex PCR, the TCRdb table keeps only in-frame clones and is missing some. The data hold some 150,000 clones, with approximately 82% observed a single time. The sequencing input was PBMCs. These receptor sequences come from a young man in good health and CMV-seropositive.

J is TRBJ1-2 and V is TRBV2; D is possibly TRBD1 (5 bases). The V gene's germline CDR1 is SNHLY and CDR2 FYNNEI. Deletions cut 2 bases from V and 5 bases from J, with 12 bases between. The CDR3 is 14 residues long. The CDR3 sequence: CASSEWSRVYGYTF. The CDR3 DNA reads as TGTGCCAGCAGTGAATGGAGCAGGGTTTATGGCTACACCTTC.

The rearrangement links TRBV7-9 to TRBJ2-7, with a possible D match to TRBD1 (6 bases). Between the trimmed V and J ends, which lost 3 bases and 2 bases, there was a span of 8 bases. CDR1 SEHNR and CDR2 FQNEAQ come from the germline V gene (reference sequence). CDR3 length equals 13 residues. CDR3 sequence: CASSFTGTYEQYF. As DNA, the CDR3 is TGTGCCAGCAGCTTCACAGGGACCTACGAGCAGTACTTC.

The gene calls are TRBV4-1 and TRBJ2-4, with D perhaps matching TRBD2 (5 bases). The CDR3 has 14 amino acids. Trimming removed 4 bases at V and 8 bases at J, with 15 bases between. Germline V gives CDR1 MGHRA, CDR2 YSYEKL. The CDR3 spells CASSPDESGDIQYF. CDR3 in DNA: TGCGCCAGCAGCCCTGACGAGTCCGGGGACATTCAGTACTTC.

This clone occurred once. The chain uses TRBV29-1 and TRBJ2-3; TRBD2 aligns across 7 bases. With 4 bases clipped from V and 3 bases from J, the junction kept 10 bases outside the gene matches. The CDR3 is 15 amino acids. CDR1 and CDR2 from the germline V gene are SQVTM and ANQGSEA. The CDR3 DNA sequence: TGCAGCGTTGGGACTAGGTCATGGGCAACAGATACGCAGTATTTT. Its protein product is CSVGTRSWATDTQYF.

The V and J genes are TRBV5-8 and TRBJ1-2; D is uncertain. This CDR3 contains 11 residues. V was pared by 2 bases and J by 13 bases, with 12 bases between. The germline V gene encodes CDR1 SGHTS and CDR2 YDEGEE. The CDR3 reads CASSFDRERTF. CDR3 bases: TGTGCCAGCAGCTTCGACCGAGAGCGCACCTTC.

The V and J genes are TRBV4-2 and TRBJ2-7; TRBD1 aligns across 10 bases. This CDR3 spans 15 amino acids. The germline gives CDR1 LGHNA, CDR2 YNFKEQ. J lost 0 bases, V lost 6 bases, and 5 bases had no gene match. The CDR3 protein is CASSIRDRGSYEQYF. The DNA of the CDR3 is TGTGCCAGCAGTATCCGGGACAGGGGCTCCTACGAGCAGTACTTC.

The CDR3 loop reads CASSLEGGPNTEAFF. CDR3 coding DNA: TGTGCCAGCAGCTTGGAGGGTGGGCCGAACACTGAAGCTTTCTTT. This chain uses TRBV13 with TRBJ1-1; no firm D call. The CDR3 contains 15 residues. V gave up 3 bases and J gave up 1 base, with 12 bases separating them. Germline-derived CDR1 and CDR2 are PRHDT and FYEKMQ (reference sequence).

In DNA form, the CDR3 reads TGTGCCAGCAGCTCACAACAGGGTAGCTCCTACAATGAGCAGTTCTTC. It yields the protein CASSSQQGSSYNEQFF. The genes are TRBV5-4 and TRBJ2-1; tentative D call: TRBD1 (6 bases). Germline CDR1 reads SGHNT; CDR2 reads YYREEE (reference sequence). The CDR3 runs to 16 residues. Trimming took 3 bases from V and 0 from J, leaving 13 bases between them.

The chain has TRBV6-1 and TRBJ1-1; D is perhaps TRBD1 (6 bases). Trimming removed 11 bases at V and 4 bases at J, with 11 bases between. Germline-derived CDR1 and CDR2 are MNHNS and SASEGT. This CDR3 has 11 amino acids. The CDR3 coding sequence is TGTGCCCTCGGCAGGGGCACTGAAGCTTTCTTT. Protein product: CALGRGTEAFF.

The table lists this clone with a count of one. The chain combines TRBV28 with TRBJ2-1; the match to TRBD2 covers 8 bases. The CDR3 covers 17 residues. CDR1 and CDR2 (germline): MDHEN, SYDVKM. V trimming: 2 bases; J trimming: 8 bases; junction bases outside the gene matches: 14. The CDR3 region has the DNA TGTGCCAGCAGTTTACCCATAGCGGGACCCTCTGGATATGAGCAGTTCTTC. This sequence encodes CASSLPIAGPSGYEQFF.

This sequence joins TRBV10-3 and TRBJ2-6, with 9 nucleotides matching TRBD1. Germline V CDR1 and CDR2: ENHRY, SYGVKD. The CDR3 is made up of 15 amino acids. Germline trimming cut 4 bases from V and 4 bases from J; bases unmatched to any gene: 2. CDR3 amino acids: CAISGQGDGANVLTF. CDR3 DNA: TGTGCCATCAGTGGACAGGGGGACGGGGCCAACGTCCTGACTTTC.